This T cell receptor beta chain was recovered during a study of OX40 agonist ivuxolimab in advanced cancers. Points from the study as a whole: Relative to CD4+, CD8+ T cells held more expanded clones on average.

The CDR3 runs 15 residues. The germline CDR1 and CDR2 sequences are MNHNS and SASEGT. V lost 4 bases to trimming and J lost 5 bases, with 17 bases between them. Assay: immunoSEQ multiplex PCR; the TCRdb copy retains only in-frame clones and omits some. The sample records more than 60,000 clones, roughly 86% being singletons. This clone is judged medium-sized. Antigen unknown. The sequence came from an adult with an advanced solid tumor such as melanoma, head and neck, liver or kidney cancer. The sequencing used CD4+ or CD8+ T cells sorted from blood, collected in a trial of the OX40 agonist ivuxolimab. The chain employs TRBV6-1 and TRBJ1-2; D is ambiguous. The CDR3 loop is CASSAPANPWYGYTF. The DNA of the CDR3 is TGTGCCAGCAGTGCCCCCGCAAATCCCTGGTATGGCTACACCTTC.